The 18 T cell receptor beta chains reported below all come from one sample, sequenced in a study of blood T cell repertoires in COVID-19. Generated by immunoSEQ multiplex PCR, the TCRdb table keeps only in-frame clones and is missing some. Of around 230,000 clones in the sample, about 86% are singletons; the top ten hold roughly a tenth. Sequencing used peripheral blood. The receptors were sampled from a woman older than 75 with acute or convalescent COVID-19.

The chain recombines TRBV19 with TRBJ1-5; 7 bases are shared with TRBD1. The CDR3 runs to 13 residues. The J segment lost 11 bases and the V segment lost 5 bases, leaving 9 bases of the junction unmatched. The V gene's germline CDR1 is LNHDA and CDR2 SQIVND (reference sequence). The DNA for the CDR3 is TGTGCCAGTAGTCTGTTACAGGGGCTCACCCAGCATTTT. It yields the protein CASSLLQGLTQHF.

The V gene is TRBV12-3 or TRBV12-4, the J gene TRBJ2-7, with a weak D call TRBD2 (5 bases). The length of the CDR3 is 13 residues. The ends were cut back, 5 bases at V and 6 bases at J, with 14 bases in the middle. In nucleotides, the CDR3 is TGTGCCAGCAGTCCTCGGCCAGGAGGCGAGCAGTACTTC. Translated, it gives CASSPRPGGEQYF.

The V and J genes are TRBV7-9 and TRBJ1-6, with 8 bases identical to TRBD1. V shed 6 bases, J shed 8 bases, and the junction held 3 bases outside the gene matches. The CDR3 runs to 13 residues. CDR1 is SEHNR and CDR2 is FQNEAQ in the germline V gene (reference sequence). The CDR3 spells CASSPTGDSPLHF. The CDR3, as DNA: TGTGCCAGCAGTCCGACAGGGGATTCACCCCTCCACTTT.

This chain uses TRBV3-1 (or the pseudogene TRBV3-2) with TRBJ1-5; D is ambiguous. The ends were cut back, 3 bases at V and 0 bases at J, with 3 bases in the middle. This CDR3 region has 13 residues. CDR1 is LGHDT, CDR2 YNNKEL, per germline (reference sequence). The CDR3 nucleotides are TGTGCCAGCAGCCACAGTAGCAATCAGCCCCAGCATTTT. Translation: CASSHSSNQPQHF.

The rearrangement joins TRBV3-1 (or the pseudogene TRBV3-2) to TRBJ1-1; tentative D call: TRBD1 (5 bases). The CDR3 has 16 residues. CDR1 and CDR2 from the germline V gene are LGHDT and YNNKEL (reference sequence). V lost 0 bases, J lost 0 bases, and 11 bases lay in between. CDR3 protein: CASSQDRTPLNTEAFF. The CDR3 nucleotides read TGTGCCAGCAGCCAAGATCGGACACCCTTGAACACTGAAGCTTTCTTT.

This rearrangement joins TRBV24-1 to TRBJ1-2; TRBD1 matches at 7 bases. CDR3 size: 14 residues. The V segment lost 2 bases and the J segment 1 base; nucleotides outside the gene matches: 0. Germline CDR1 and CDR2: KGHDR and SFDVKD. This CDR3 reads CATSDWDSNYGYTF. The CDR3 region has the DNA TGTGCCACCAGTGATTGGGACAGTAACTATGGCTACACCTTC.

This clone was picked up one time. The CDR3 DNA sequence: TGTGCCAGCAGCTCGGAAAGCGGGTCGTACTATGGCTACACCTTC. It codes for CASSSESGSYYGYTF. V is TRBV5-5 and J is TRBJ1-2; no firm D call. Germline values: CDR1 SGHKS, CDR2 YYEKEE (reference sequence). The CDR3 sequence is 15 residues long. Deletions cut 3 bases from V and 3 bases from J, with 15 bases between.

CDR3 residues: CASSQSGGAANTGELFF. The CDR3 nucleotides read TGTGCCAGCAGCCAGAGCGGGGGGGCCGCGAACACCGGGGAGCTGTTTTTT. This chain connects TRBV7-6 to TRBJ2-2, with 10 bases aligning to TRBD2. Germline lookup yields CDR1 SGHVS and CDR2 FNYEAQ. This CDR3 is built from 17 residues. After removal of 5 bases from V and 0 bases from J, the junction contained 6 bases not matched to a gene.

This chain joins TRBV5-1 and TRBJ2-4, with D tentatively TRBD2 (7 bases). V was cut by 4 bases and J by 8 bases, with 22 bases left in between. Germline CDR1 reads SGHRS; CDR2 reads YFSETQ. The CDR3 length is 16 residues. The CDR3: CASSGGVWGGRDIQYF. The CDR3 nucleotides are TGCGCCAGCAGCGGAGGGGTTTGGGGGGGCCGAGACATTCAGTACTTC.

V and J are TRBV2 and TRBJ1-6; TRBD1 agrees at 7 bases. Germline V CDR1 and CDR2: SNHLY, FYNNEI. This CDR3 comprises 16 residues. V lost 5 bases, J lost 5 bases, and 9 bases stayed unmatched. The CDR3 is CASSLQGTVDNSPLHF. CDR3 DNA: TGTGCCAGCAGTTTACAGGGGACGGTGGATAATTCACCCCTCCACTTT.

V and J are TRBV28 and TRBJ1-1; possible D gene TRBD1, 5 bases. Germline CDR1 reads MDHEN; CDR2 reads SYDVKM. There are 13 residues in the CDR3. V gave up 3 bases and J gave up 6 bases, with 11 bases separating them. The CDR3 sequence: CASSLMTESEAFF. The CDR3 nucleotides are TGTGCCAGCAGTTTGATGACAGAGTCTGAAGCTTTCTTT.

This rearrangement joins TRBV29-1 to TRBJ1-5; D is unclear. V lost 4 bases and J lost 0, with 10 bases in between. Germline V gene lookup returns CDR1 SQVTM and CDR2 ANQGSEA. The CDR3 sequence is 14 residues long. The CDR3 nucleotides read TGCAGCGTTGGAGAGTCTTATAGCAATCAGCCCCAGCATTTT. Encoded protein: CSVGESYSNQPQHF.

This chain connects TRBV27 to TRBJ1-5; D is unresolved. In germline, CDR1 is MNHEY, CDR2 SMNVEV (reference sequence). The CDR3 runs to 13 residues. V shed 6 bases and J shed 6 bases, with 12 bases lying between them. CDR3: CASSRPGGQPQHF. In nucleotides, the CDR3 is TGTGCCAGCAGCCGCCCCGGAGGTCAGCCCCAGCATTTT.

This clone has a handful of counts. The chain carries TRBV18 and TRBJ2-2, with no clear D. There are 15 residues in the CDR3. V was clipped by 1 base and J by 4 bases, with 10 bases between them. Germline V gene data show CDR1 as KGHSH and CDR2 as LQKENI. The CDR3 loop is CASSPLQDSTGELFF. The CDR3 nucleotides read TGTGCCAGCTCACCACTCCAGGATAGCACCGGGGAGCTGTTTTTT.

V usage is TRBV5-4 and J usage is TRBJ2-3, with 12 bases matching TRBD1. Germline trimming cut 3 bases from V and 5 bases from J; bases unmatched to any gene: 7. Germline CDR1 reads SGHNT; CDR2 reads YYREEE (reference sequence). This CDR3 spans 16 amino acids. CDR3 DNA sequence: TGTGCCAGCAGCTCCCGGGACAGGGGGCTTATAGATACGCAGTATTTT. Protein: CASSSRDRGLIDTQYF.

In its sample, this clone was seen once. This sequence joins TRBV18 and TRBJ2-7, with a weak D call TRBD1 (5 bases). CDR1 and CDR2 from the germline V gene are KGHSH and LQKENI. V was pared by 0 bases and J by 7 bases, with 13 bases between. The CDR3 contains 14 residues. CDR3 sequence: CASSPPRQSPEQYF. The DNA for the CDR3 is TGTGCCAGCTCACCACCAAGACAGTCCCCAGAGCAGTACTTC. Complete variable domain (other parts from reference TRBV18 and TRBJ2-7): NAGVMQNPRHLVRRRGQEARLRCSPMKGHSHVYWYRQLPEEGLKFMVYLQKENIIDESGMPKERFSAEFPKEGPSILRIQQVVRGDSAAYFCASSPPRQSPEQYFGPGTRLTVT.

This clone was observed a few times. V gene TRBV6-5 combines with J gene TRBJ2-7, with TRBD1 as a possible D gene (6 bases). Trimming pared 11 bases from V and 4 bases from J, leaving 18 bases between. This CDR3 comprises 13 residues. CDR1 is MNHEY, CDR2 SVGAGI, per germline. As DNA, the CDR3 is TGTGCCTGCACAGGGTCCCCCTCGTACGAGCAGTACTTC. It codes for CACTGSPSYEQYF.

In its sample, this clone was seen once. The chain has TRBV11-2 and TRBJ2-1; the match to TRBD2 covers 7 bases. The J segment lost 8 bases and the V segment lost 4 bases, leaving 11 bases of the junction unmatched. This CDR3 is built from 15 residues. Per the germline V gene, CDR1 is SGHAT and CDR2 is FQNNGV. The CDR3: CASSSRGREGDEQFF. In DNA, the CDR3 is TGTGCCAGCAGCTCCCGGGGGAGGGAGGGCGATGAGCAGTTCTTC.